These T cell receptor beta chains were read from a single sample in a study of T cell repertoires in cytomegalovirus infection. TCRdb used MiXCR to reprocess the reads, holding one entry per CDR3 protein. The table shows tens of thousands of distinct CDR3 sequences, with around 20% occurring only once. Their antigens remain unidentified. The sequenced sample was CD8+ T cells from cultured PBMCs, obtained from culture after CMV antigen stimulation. The receptors shown here come from a human donor in good health (CMV status not recorded). Some clones in this sample may be carry-over from other donors' samples. The CDR3 runs from the conserved cysteine through the conserved F or W. D genes are given only for firm matches. For some rows the clone size is stated as once, few or many, or as a class when expanded; others skip it.

clone_size,v_call,j_call,d_call,cdr3_aa,cdr3_nt
many,TRBV7-8,TRBJ2-3,TRBD2,CASTGTSGTSTDTQYF,TGTGCCAGCACCGGGACTAGCGGGACTAGCACAGATACGCAGTATTTT
-,TRBV11-1,TRBJ2-7,-,CASSLVPREENEQYF,TGTGCCAGCAGCTTAGTGCCCAGGGAGGAGAACGAGCAGTACTTC
-,TRBV7-9,TRBJ1-2,-,CASSLGNSYGYTF,TGTGCCAGCAGCTTAGGGAACTCTTATGGCTACACCTTC
-,TRBV12-3/TRBV12-4,TRBJ1-5,-,CASSQGSGGGNQPQHF,TGTGCCAGCAGTCAGGGTTCGGGGGGCGGCAATCAGCCCCAGCATTTT
many,TRBV28,TRBJ1-2,-,CASSLSGFSYGYTF,TGTGCCAGCAGTTTATCCGGATTCTCCTATGGCTACACCTTC
-,TRBV6-2/TRBV6-3,TRBJ2-1,TRBD1,CASSYSISVRGPSYNEQFF,TGTGCCAGCAGTTACTCGATCTCGGTCAGGGGGCCTTCCTACAATGAGCAGTTCTTC
many,TRBV28,TRBJ2-7,-,CASRRRDSSYEQYF,TGTGCCAGCAGAAGGCGGGACAGTTCCTACGAGCAGTACTTC
-,TRBV6-2/TRBV6-3,TRBJ2-1,TRBD2,CASSKTSGSYNEQFF,TGTGCCAGCAGTAAGACTAGCGGGAGCTACAATGAGCAGTTCTTC
few,TRBV7-2,TRBJ2-4,-,CASSHPGVRDIQYF,TGTGCCAGCAGCCACCCAGGGGTTCGGGACATTCAGTACTTC
-,TRBV27,TRBJ2-1,-,CASSLGGTYNEQFF,TGTGCCAGCAGTTTAGGGGGCACGTACAATGAGCAGTTCTTC
many,TRBV11-2,TRBJ2-3,-,CASSSAVSDTQYF,TGTGCCAGCAGCTCAGCGGTGTCGGATACGCAGTATTTT
few,TRBV12-3/TRBV12-4,TRBJ2-3,-,CASNPSGTDTQYF,TGTGCCAGCAACCCTAGCGGCACAGATACGCAGTATTTT
-,TRBV9,TRBJ2-2,-,CASSPYQSTGELFF,TGTGCCAGCAGCCCTTATCAGAGCACCGGGGAGCTGTTTTTT
-,TRBV6-5,TRBJ1-2,TRBD1,CASSPVEGQSLGGLVVDYGYTF,TGTGCCAGCAGTCCCGTCGAGGGACAGTCACTTGGTGGCCTGGTGGTCGACTATGGCTACACCTTC
many,TRBV7-6,TRBJ2-7,TRBD1,CASSLEPGGGYEQYF,TGTGCCAGCAGCTTAGAGCCAGGGGGCGGCTACGAGCAGTACTTC
many,TRBV12-3/TRBV12-4,TRBJ2-1,TRBD2,CASSLGGGTSGRNEQFF,TGTGCCAGCAGTTTGGGGGGGGGGACTAGCGGGAGGAATGAGCAGTTCTTC
few,TRBV19,TRBJ2-7,-,CASSGEGLVPYEQYF,TGTGCCAGTAGTGGAGAAGGGCTAGTTCCCTACGAGCAGTACTTC
few,TRBV4-1,TRBJ2-2,-,CASSQEWDHTGELFF,TGCGCCAGCAGCCAAGAGTGGGACCACACCGGGGAGCTGTTTTTT
few,TRBV7-9,TRBJ1-4,-,CASSLGTSFLFF,TGTGCCAGCAGCTTAGGGACAAGTTTCTTGTTTTTT
-,TRBV7-2,TRBJ2-5,-,CASSIRTLQETQYF,TGTGCCAGCAGCATCCGTACTCTCCAAGAGACCCAGTACTTC
-,TRBV27,TRBJ2-1,-,CASSFGSGSYNEQFF,TGTGCCAGCAGTTTCGGGAGTGGGTCCTACAATGAGCAGTTCTTC
-,TRBV24-1,TRBJ1-2,-,CATRDGNYGYTF,TGTGCCACCCGGGACGGTAACTATGGCTACACCTTC
-,TRBV14,TRBJ2-1,TRBD2,CASSPRGGLSYNEQFF,TGTGCCAGCAGCCCCCGGGGGGGCCTCTCCTACAATGAGCAGTTCTTC
-,TRBV29-1,TRBJ2-3,TRBD2,CSVDLTSGSRYTQYF,TGCAGCGTTGACCTCACTAGCGGGAGTAGGTATACGCAGTATTTT
few,TRBV6-2/TRBV6-3,TRBJ2-7,TRBD2,CASSYSAWERQGLAGGPYDEQYF,TGTGCCAGCAGTTACTCCGCCTGGGAAAGGCAGGGACTAGCGGGAGGGCCTTACGACGAGCAGTACTTC
many,TRBV7-2,TRBJ2-7,TRBD1,CASSRQGASYEQYF,TGTGCCAGCAGTCGACAGGGGGCGAGTTACGAGCAGTACTTC
few,TRBV7-2,TRBJ2-1,-,CASSLVLRGNEQFF,TGTGCCAGCAGCTTAGTTCTAAGAGGTAATGAGCAGTTCTTC